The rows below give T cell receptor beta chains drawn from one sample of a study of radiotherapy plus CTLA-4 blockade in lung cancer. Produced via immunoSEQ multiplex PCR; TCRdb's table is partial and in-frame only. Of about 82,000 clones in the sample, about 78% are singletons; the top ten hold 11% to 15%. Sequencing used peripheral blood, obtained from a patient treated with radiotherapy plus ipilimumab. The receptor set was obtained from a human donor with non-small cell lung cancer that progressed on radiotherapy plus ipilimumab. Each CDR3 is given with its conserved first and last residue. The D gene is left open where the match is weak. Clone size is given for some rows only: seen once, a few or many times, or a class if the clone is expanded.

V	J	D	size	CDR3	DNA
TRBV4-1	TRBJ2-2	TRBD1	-	CASSQVGTGSFTGELFF	TGCGCCAGCAGCCAAGTGGGGACAGGTAGCTTCACCGGGGAGCTGTTTTTT
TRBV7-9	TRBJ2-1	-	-	CASSQTSISSYNEQFF	TGTGCCAGCAGCCAGACGTCGATCAGCTCCTACAATGAGCAGTTCTTC
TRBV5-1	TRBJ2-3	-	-	CASRVRGRSTDTQYF	TGCGCCAGCAGGGTTCGGGGGCGTAGCACAGATACGCAGTATTTT
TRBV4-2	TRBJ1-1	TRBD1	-	CASSLWTGGLNTEAFF	TGTGCCAGCAGCCTCTGGACAGGGGGCTTGAACACTGAAGCTTTCTTT
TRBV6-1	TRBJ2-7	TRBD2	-	CASKYLAGFAYEQYF	TGTGCCAGCAAGTACCTAGCGGGGTTCGCCTACGAGCAGTACTTC
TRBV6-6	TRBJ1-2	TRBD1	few	CASGGTGGGYGYTF	TGTGCCAGCGGCGGGACAGGGGGCGGCTATGGCTACACCTTC
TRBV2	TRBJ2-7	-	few	CASSESSSTYEQYF	TGTGCCAGCAGTGAAAGCTCTTCAACCTACGAGCAGTACTTC
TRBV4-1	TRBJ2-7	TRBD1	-	CASSQAGQDYEQYF	TGCGCCAGCAGCCAAGCCGGACAGGACTACGAGCAGTACTTC
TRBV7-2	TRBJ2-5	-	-	CASSLERVETQYF	TGTGCCAGCAGCTTAGAAAGGGTAGAGACCCAGTACTTC
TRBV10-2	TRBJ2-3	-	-	CASSGLGTSTSTDTQYF	TGCGCCAGCAGTGGCTTGGGGACCTCGACTAGCACAGATACGCAGTATTTT
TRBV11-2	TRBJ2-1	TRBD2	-	CASSLDPETSGVNEQFF	TGTGCCAGCAGCTTAGATCCGGAGACTAGCGGGGTCAATGAGCAGTTCTTC
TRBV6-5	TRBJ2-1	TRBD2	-	CASSYSGRAGGEQFF	TGTGCCAGCAGTTACTCCGGCCGGGCGGGGGGGGAGCAGTTCTTC
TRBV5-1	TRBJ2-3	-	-	CASSPQGDTQYF	TGCGCCAGCAGCCCACAGGGAGATACGCAGTATTTT
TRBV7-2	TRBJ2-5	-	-	CASSLHQGKETQYF	TGTGCCAGCAGCCTCCATCAGGGAAAAGAGACCCAGTACTTC
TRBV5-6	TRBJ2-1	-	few	CASSFKSGGYNEQFF	TGTGCCAGCAGCTTTAAAAGCGGCGGCTACAATGAGCAGTTCTTC
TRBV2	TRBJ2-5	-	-	CASSPLELQETQYF	TGTGCCAGCTCCCCGCTTGAGTTACAAGAGACCCAGTACTTC
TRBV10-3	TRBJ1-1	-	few	CAISESLSLNTEAFF	TGTGCCATCAGTGAGTCTCTGAGTTTAAACACTGAAGCTTTCTTT
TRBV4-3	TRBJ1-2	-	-	CASSQWEGRSYGYTF	TGCGCCAGCAGCCAATGGGAGGGTAGGAGCTATGGCTACACCTTC
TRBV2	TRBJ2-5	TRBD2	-	CASGRGFQETQYF	TGTGCCAGTGGGCGGGGGTTCCAAGAGACCCAGTACTTC
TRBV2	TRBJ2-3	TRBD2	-	CASGLAGDLTRTDTQYF	TGTGCCTCAGGACTAGCGGGGGACCTTACCCGCACAGATACGCAGTATTTT
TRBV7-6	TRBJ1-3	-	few	CASSPRAGNTIYF	TGTGCCAGCAGCCCCAGGGCTGGAAACACCATATATTTT
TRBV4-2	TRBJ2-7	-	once	CASSQDLLVRGEQYF	TGTGCCAGCAGCCAAGATCTGTTGGTCCGGGGCGAGCAGTACTTC
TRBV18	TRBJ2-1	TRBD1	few	CASSPADRGGDNEQFF	TGTGCCAGCTCACCAGCGGACAGGGGAGGAGACAATGAGCAGTTCTTC
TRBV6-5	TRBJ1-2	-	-	CASSERRYGYTF	TGTGCCAGCAGTGAACGTAGGTATGGCTACACCTTC
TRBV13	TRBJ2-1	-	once	CASSPRTNYYNEQFF	TGTGCCAGCAGCCCGCGGACTAACTATTACAATGAGCAGTTCTTC
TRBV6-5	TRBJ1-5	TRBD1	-	CASSSAGGFGQPQHF	TGTGCCAGCAGTTCGGCAGGGGGCTTCGGTCAGCCCCAGCATTTT
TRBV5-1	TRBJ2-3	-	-	CASRISGSLDTQYF	TGCGCCAGCAGGATATCGGGGTCTCTGGATACGCAGTATTTT
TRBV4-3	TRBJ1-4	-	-	CASSQDRGALNEKLFF	TGCGCCAGCAGCCAAGATAGGGGGGCGCTTAATGAAAAACTGTTTTTT
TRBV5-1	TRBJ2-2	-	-	CASSLVQTNTGELFF	TGCGCCAGCAGCTTGGTACAGACGAACACCGGGGAGCTGTTTTTT
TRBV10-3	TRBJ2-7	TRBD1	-	CAISEGDRVNEQYF	TGTGCCATCAGTGAAGGGGACAGGGTCAACGAGCAGTACTTC
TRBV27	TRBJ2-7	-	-	CASSFSRFSSYEQYF	TGTGCCAGCAGTTTTTCACGTTTTAGCTCCTACGAGCAGTACTTC
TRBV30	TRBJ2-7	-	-	CAWAFDSASYEQYF	TGTGCCTGGGCATTTGACAGCGCCTCCTACGAGCAGTACTTC
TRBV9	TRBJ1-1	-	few	CASSARAGEDMNTEAFF	TGTGCCAGCAGCGCCCGGGCCGGCGAGGACATGAACACTGAAGCTTTCTTT
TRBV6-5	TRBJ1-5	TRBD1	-	CASSRTGDQPQHF	TGTGCCAGCAGTCGGACAGGGGATCAGCCCCAGCATTTT
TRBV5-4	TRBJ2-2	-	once	CASSLGLGVRELFF	TGTGCCAGCAGCTTGGGGTTGGGCGTCCGGGAGCTGTTTTTT
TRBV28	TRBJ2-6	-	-	CASTNSGANVLTF	TGTGCCAGCACCAACTCTGGGGCCAACGTCCTGACTTTC
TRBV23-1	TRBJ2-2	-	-	CASSRILLRTGELFF	TGCGCCAGCAGTCGGATCCTCCTTCGCACCGGGGAGCTGTTTTTT
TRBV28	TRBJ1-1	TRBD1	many	CASSLGQGGTEAFF	TGTGCCAGCAGTCTCGGACAGGGAGGGACTGAAGCTTTCTTT
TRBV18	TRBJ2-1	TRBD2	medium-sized	CASSLRGEAGGPYNEQFF	TGTGCCAGCTCCCTACGAGGGGAAGCGGGGGGCCCTTACAATGAGCAGTTCTTC
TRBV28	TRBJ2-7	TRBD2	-	CASSLAGTSLEQYF	TGTGCCAGCAGTTTAGCCGGGACTAGTTTAGAGCAGTACTTC
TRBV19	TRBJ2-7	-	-	CASSIDSSGYGYEQYF	TGTGCCAGTAGTATAGATAGCTCAGGGTACGGCTACGAGCAGTACTTC
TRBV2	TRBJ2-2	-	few	CASSEATRGGELFF	TGTGCCAGCAGTGAAGCGACAAGGGGCGGGGAGCTGTTTTTT
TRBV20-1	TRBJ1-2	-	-	CSVQVPYGYTF	TGCAGTGTTCAGGTTCCGTATGGCTACACCTTC
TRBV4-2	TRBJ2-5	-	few	CASSQSGQQETQYF	TGTGCCAGCAGCCAAAGTGGACAGCAAGAGACCCAGTACTTC
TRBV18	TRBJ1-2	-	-	CASSQGGSYGYTF	TGTGCCAGCTCACAAGGAGGGTCCTATGGCTACACCTTC
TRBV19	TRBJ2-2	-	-	CASSIGNTGELFF	TGTGCCAGTAGTATAGGGAACACCGGGGAGCTGTTTTTT
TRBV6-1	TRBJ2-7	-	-	CASTSLPSRSYEQYF	TGTGCCAGCACCTCCCTTCCTAGCCGGTCCTACGAGCAGTACTTC
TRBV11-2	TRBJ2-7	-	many	CASSLDGRVPYEQYF	TGTGCCAGCAGCTTAGACGGTCGGGTACCCTACGAGCAGTACTTC
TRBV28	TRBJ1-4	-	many	CASSLVSHNEKLFF	TGTGCCAGCAGTTTAGTCAGTCATAATGAAAAACTGTTTTTT